What follows describes a single T cell receptor (beta chain). The record originates from a study of cytomegalovirus exposure and HLA in healthy donors. The PCR made use of 60 Vbeta and 13 Jbeta primers. Sequencing used immunoSEQ multiplex PCR; TCRdb keeps in-frame clones, though not all of them. The table lists about 200,000 clones, around 76% of them singletons. V lost 10 bases to trimming and J lost 0 bases, with 10 bases between them. Germline V gene lookup returns CDR1 LNHDA and CDR2 SQIVND (reference sequence). The CDR3 totals 13 residues. The TCR was taken from a man aged 25 to 40 in good health and CMV-seronegative. The material sequenced was PBMCs. The rearrangement joins TRBV19 to TRBJ1-3; D possibly corresponds to TRBD1 (5 bases). In nucleotides, the CDR3 is TGTGCCACGTCAGGGTACTCTGGAAACACCATATATTTT. Protein product: CATSGYSGNTIYF.